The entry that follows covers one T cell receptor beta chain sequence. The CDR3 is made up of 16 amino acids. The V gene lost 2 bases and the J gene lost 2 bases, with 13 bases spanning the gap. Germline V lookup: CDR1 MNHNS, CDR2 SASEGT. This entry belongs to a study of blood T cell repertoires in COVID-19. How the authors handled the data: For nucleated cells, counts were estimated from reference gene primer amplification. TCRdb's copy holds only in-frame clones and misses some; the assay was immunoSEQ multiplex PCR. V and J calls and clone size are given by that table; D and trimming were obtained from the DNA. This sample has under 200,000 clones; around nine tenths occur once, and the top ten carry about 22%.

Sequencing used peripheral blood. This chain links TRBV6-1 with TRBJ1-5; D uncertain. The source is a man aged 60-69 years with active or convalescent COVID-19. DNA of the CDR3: TGTGCCAGCAGTGAATCTTGGCTTCAGGGCAATCAGCCCCAGCATTTT. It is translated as CASSESWLQGNQPQHF.